This T cell receptor beta chain was identified during a study of blood T cell repertoires in COVID-19. Overall study context: Some COVID-19 samples were acute and others convalescent; all came from the United States, Italy and Spain. Sample material is recorded as cDNA or gDNA derived from T cells, B-cell-depleted T cells, or PBMCs.

V lost 3 bases and J lost 5; bases outside the gene matches: 12. This CDR3 contains 17 residues. Germline V CDR1 and CDR2: SEHNR, FQNEAQ (reference sequence). This table comes from immunoSEQ multiplex PCR, and its TCRdb copy is limited to in-frame clones, with some not included. This sample yields some 380,000 clones, of which roughly 86% are seen a single time; around 1.3% belongs to the top ten. Symptom resolution, clearance, or two negative PCRs marked donors in Cohort 3 as recovered. The chain has TRBV7-9 and TRBJ2-3; 9 bases are shared with TRBD2. The specimen was PBMCs or T cells enriched from blood (not recorded which). The sequence was collected from a man aged 25 to 45 who had recovered from COVID-19. CDR3 nucleotide sequence: TGTGCCAGCAGCTTTTTCCCCACGGGACTAGCTAAAGATACGCAGTATTTT. Encoded protein: CASSFFPTGLAKDTQYF.